Shown below are 3 T cell receptor beta chains from a single sample sequenced in a study of persistence of HIV-infected CD4 T cells. Antigens of these TCRs are unknown. The libraries were made with immunoSEQ version 4 in survey mode. Assay: immunoSEQ multiplex PCR; the TCRdb copy retains only in-frame clones and omits some. The sample consists of roughly 41,000 clones, around 80% of them appearing once. Stimulation used around 9.1 ug/mL lysate from CMV-infected fibroblasts. Sorted nonresponding memory CD4+ T cells were CD40L-negative, CD69-negative, CD45RO-high. The material was CD4+ T cells sorted from PBMCs after approximately 19-hour stimulation, obtained from a patient who received antiretroviral therapy. The receptors were sampled from an adult man with HIV who was CMV-seropositive.

The V gene is TRBV6-5, the J gene TRBJ2-3; D is undetermined. Trimming left V 3 bases short and J 1 base short, with 14 bases between. This CDR3 contains 16 residues. Per germline, CDR1 MNHEY and CDR2 SVGAGI. CDR3 loop: CASSYTQVSCTDTQYF. The DNA of the CDR3 is TGTGCCAGCAGTTATACTCAGGTGAGTTGCACAGATACGCAGTATTTT.

CDR3 sequence (DNA): TGTGCCACCAGCCTCCGGAACAGGGGAGGTGAAAAACTGTTTTTT. Translated: CATSLRNRGGEKLFF. The chain is built from TRBV15 and TRBJ1-4; 7 positions match TRBD1. The germline gives CDR1 LNHNV, CDR2 YYDKDF (reference sequence). V dropped 5 bases and J dropped 7; count of bases not matched to a gene: 10. This CDR3 is 15 amino acids long. The variable domain in full, completed from reference TRBV15 and TRBJ1-4, reads DAMVIQNPRYQVTQFGKPVTLSCSQTLNHNVMYWYQQKSSQAPKLLFHYYDKDFNNEADTPDNFQSRRPNTSFCFLDIRSPGLGDTAMYLCATSLRNRGGEKLFFGSGTQLSVL.

CDR3 protein: CASSFRQGAQDEQYF. CDR3 sequence (DNA): TGTGCCAGCAGCTTCAGACAGGGGGCGCAGGACGAGCAGTACTTC. The chain links TRBV2 to TRBJ2-7, with 10 bases lining up with TRBD1. The CDR3 contains 15 residues. With 6 bases clipped from V and 5 bases from J, the junction kept 10 bases outside the gene matches. Germline V gives CDR1 SNHLY, CDR2 FYNNEI.